This TCR beta chain was retrieved from a study of blood T cells in healthy people across ages. A sample-barcoded 5' primer and a J-beta primer mix were used in a second PCR of about 6 to 12 cycles. MiXCR, run by TCRdb on the 5' RACE reads, gives a single entry per CDR3 protein. The sample comprises about 1.5 million distinct CDR3 sequences, about 42% of which are singletons, and more than 4% rests with the top ten. This TCR came from a woman aged 18-29 years in good health. Material: blood.

CDR3 coding DNA: TGTGCCAGCAGCCCTCAGGCAGTCGCGTTCTACGAGCAGTACTTC. This sequence encodes CASSPQAVAFYEQYF. The rearrangement joins TRBV11-2 to TRBJ2-4; D is ambiguous. Judging by the DNA end, TRBJ2-7 fits better; the J call may be wrong. CDR3 length: 15 residues. CDR1 is SGHAT and CDR2 is FQNNGV in the germline V gene.